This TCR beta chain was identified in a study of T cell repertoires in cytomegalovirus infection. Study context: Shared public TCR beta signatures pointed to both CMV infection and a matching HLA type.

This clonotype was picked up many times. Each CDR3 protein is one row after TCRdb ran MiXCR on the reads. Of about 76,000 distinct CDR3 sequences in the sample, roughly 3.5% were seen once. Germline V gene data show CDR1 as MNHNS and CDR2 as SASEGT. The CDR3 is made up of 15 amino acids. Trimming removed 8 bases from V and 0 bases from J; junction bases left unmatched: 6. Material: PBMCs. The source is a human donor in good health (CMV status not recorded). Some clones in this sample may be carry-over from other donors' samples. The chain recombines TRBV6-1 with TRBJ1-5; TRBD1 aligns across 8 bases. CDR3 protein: CASAGQASSNQPQHF. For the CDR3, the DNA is TGTGCCAGCGCGGGACAGGCCTCTAGCAATCAGCCCCAGCATTTT.